What follows is one T cell receptor beta chain and its context. This entry is derived from a study of blood T cell repertoires in COVID-19. Study background: Cohort 3 recovered donors had two negative PCRs, clearance, or symptom resolution. Sources were T cells, B-cell-depleted T cells, or PBMCs; the material itself was cDNA or gDNA. Sites across the United States, Italy and Spain contributed samples from acute and convalescent COVID-19.

CDR3 size: 15 residues. Trimming at V came to 6 bases and at J to 3 bases, leaving 8 bases not matched to a gene. Germline loops: CDR1 LNHDA, CDR2 SQIVND (reference sequence). Allocation to cohorts depended on clinical history reported by the participants. TCRdb's copy holds only in-frame clones and misses some; the assay was immunoSEQ multiplex PCR. This repertoire shows a few hundred thousand clones, roughly 91% found once; its top ten account for 5.5% to 8.5%. The sample comprised PBMCs or T cells enriched from blood (not recorded which). The receptor was derived from a man aged 30 to 39 in a cohort exposed to, infected with or recovered from COVID-19 (not recorded which). J is TRBJ1-2 and V is TRBV19; 9 positions agree with TRBD1. CDR3: CASRKTGGIDYGYTF. CDR3 nucleotides: TGTGCCAGTAGGAAAACAGGGGGCATCGACTATGGCTACACCTTC.